This T cell receptor beta chain derives from a study of blood T cells in healthy people across ages (dated by TCRdb to between 2014 and 2017). Broadly, across the study: Template switching captured roughly one uniquely barcoded TCR beta cDNA molecule per two T cells in model experiments. The study measured age-related changes in TCR beta repertoire diversity using deep sequencing normalized with unique cDNA molecular identifiers. Using the same blood draw, the study looked at two additional independent replicas of 1 million unique cDNA reads for two donors, one aged 18 to 29 and the other aged 80 or older. Donors of different ages were randomly distributed across sequencing lanes to avoid experimental bias. The donors were split into four age groups: young (average about 16 years), middle-aged (around 40), aged (around 67) and long-lived (approximately 80).

The roughly 39 donors, aged roughly 6 to 95 years, were systemically healthy Caucasian individuals from Russia. About 9.6 milliliters of peripheral blood were collected from each donor into EDTA-treated Vacutainer tubes. PBMCs were isolated by Ficoll-Paque density-gradient centrifugation, with at least 7 million obtained per sample. Total RNA, at least 6 micrograms per sample, was extracted from PBMCs with Trizol reagent. For every donor, an aliquot of PBMCs went through flow cytometry to measure the percentages of naive CD45RAhigh/CD27high T cells. From the germline V gene, CDR1 is KGHSH and CDR2 is LQKENI. At the junction V is shortened by 3 bases and J by 5 bases, with 20 bases in between. Including the terminal cysteine and phenylalanine, the CDR3 comprises 16 residues. Only the CDR3 region is kept as DNA, spanning 48 bases read in frame from base 1. As concerns this clonotype: Its antigen is still unknown. Base qualities were left out, and no much larger clone turns up one base away.

The library was produced with 5' RACE. Sequenced using an Illumina HiSeq 2500. A second PCR of about 6 to 12 cycles was run with a J-beta primer mix and a sample-barcoded 5' primer. A unique molecular identifier was introduced onto each TCR beta cDNA molecule by a template-switch 5' adaptor carrying 12 random nucleotides. Each sample yielded at least 2.5 million CDR3-containing paired-end reads. All of the RNA was converted into first-strand cDNA using the Mint cDNA synthesis kit, with a TRBC-specific oligonucleotide serving as the primer. All cDNA was treated with uracil-DNA glycosylase and then went through a first 18-cycle PCR with the universal primers M1SS and BC2_uni_R. For the original study's pipeline: For normalization, 1 million high-quality reads were randomly selected from each sample, with every read carrying a distinct molecular identifier. Reads sharing molecular identifiers were discarded rather than binned into consensus sequences. MiTCR, with a Q25 quality threshold and the strictest error-elimination algorithm, was used for CDR3 identification, clonotype clustering and error correction. A nonparametric unseen species model using Euler transformation provided a lower-bound estimate of total TCR beta diversity. The public reads were run again by TCRdb, first through fastp at Q25 and then through MiXCR, and only productive beta chains were kept. When rows share a CDR3 protein, they turn into one entry using the most common DNA and genes. The authors' filters were not applied to this entry. The sample table holds about 570,000 distinct CDR3 sequences, of which roughly 29% were seen once. Under 20% of the sample is taken by the ten largest.

Study-wide findings and limitations: Estimates of total diversity from one million sequenced T cells were regarded as lower bounds and underestimates. Observed TCR beta diversity per million T cells fell roughly linearly with age, and a significant reduction was already apparent by age about 36. There was a strong correlation between observed TCR beta diversity and the percentage of naive T cells measured by flow cytometry. Compared with the aged group, more naive CD4+ T cells, fewer expanded clones and increased TCR diversity were shown by the long-lived group, suggesting age selection. Because profiling used bulk unsorted PBMCs, naive and antigen-experienced compartments could not be compared conclusively. Because donor CMV infection status was unknown, age-related changes in expanded clonotypes were potentially confounded.

The sequence joins TRBV18 to TRBJ2-7; the D gene is tentatively TRBD1 or TRBD2, each matching 5 bases. Specimen: blood. The receptor comes from a woman in her sixties or seventies in good health. The CDR3 region reads CASSPGRRWGEHEQYF. The nucleotide sequence is TGTGCCAGCTCACCGGGGCGTCGGTGGGGAGAACACGAGCAGTACTTC.